Sequencing of this TCR beta chain was carried out in a study of response to subunit inactivated influenza vaccine (dated by TCRdb to 2016 to 2019). Regarding the research as a whole: The study used deep quantitative T cell receptor repertoire profiling to track responses to a trivalent subunit inactivated influenza vaccine. The full study reports these points: According to the authors, only a limited number of new T cells may be recruited by each seasonal influenza vaccination.

Trimmed from V: 6 bases; trimmed from J: 1 base; junction bases lacking a gene match: 2. Inclusive of the bounding cysteine and phenylalanine, the CDR3 is 13 residues long. Of the read, only the CDR3 DNA is kept; its 39 bases are in frame from base 1. The germline V gene (reference sequence) sets CDR1 to LNHNV and CDR2 to YYDKDF. Library method: RT-PCR. TCRdb names Illumina HiSeq 2500 as the instrument used. TCRdb reworked the public reads: Q25 trimming with fastp, MiXCR clone assembly, productive beta chains retained. CDR3 protein duplicates are merged, each entry listing the most common genes and DNA. The sample table holds roughly 570,000 distinct CDR3 sequences, of which roughly 15% were seen once. The ten largest clonotypes hold around 10% of the sample. Note on this clonotype: Its target antigen remains unknown. One base away there is no much larger clone; base qualities are not given.

The V gene is TRBV15 and the J gene is TRBJ2-5, with 7 bases in between that match TRBD1. The specimen was PBMCs from blood, collected 11 to 12 days after vaccination. The TCR comes from a man in his forties or fifties who received an inactivated influenza vaccine. Donor details come from another sample of the same person, matched by shared clones. The nucleotide sequence reads TGTGCCACCAGGGGACAGAGCCAAGAGACCCAGTACTTC. Translated, it gives CATRGQSQETQYF.